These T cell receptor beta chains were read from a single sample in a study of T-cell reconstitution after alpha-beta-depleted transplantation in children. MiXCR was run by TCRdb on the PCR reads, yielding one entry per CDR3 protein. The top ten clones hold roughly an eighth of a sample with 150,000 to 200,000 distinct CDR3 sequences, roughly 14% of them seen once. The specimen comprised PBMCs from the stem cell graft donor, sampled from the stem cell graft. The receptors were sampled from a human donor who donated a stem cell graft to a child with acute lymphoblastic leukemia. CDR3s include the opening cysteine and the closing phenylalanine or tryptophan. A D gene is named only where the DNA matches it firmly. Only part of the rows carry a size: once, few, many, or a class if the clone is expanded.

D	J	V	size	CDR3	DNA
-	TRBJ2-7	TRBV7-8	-	CASSLGFLGGREQYF	TGTGCCAGCAGCTTAGGATTTCTAGGAGGTAGGGAGCAGTACTTC
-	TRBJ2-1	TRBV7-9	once	CASSLQRLTNEQFF	TGTGCCAGCAGCTTACAACGTCTAACCAATGAGCAGTTCTTC
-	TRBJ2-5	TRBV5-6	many	CASSLRLVYQETQYF	TGTGCCAGCAGCTTGAGGCTCGTGTACCAAGAGACCCAGTACTTC
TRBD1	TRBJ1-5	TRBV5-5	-	CASSSQGAQGQPQHF	TGTGCCAGCAGTTCACAGGGGGCGCAAGGACAGCCCCAGCATTTT
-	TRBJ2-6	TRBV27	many	CASTSRGEAGANVLTF	TGTGCCAGCACCTCGAGGGGGGAAGCGGGGGCCAACGTCCTGACTTTC
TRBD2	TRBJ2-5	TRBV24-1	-	CATSDSRALAGAQETQYF	TGTGCCACCAGTGATTCGCGGGCCTTAGCGGGAGCCCAAGAGACCCAGTACTTC
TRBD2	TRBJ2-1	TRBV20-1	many	CSARDHGLAGSSYNEQFF	TGCAGTGCTAGAGATCACGGACTAGCGGGAAGCTCCTACAATGAGCAGTTCTTC
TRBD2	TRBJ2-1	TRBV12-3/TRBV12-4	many	CASTLGLAGNNEQFF	TGTGCCAGCACCCTGGGACTAGCGGGAAACAATGAGCAGTTCTTC
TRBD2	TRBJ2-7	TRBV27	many	CASSLTSGNYEQYF	TGTGCCAGCAGCTTGACTAGCGGGAACTACGAGCAGTACTTC
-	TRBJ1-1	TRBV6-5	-	CASSTKMTGGDTEAFF	TGTGCCAGCAGTACTAAAATGACAGGCGGGGACACTGAAGCTTTCTTT
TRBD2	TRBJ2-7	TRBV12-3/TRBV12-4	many	CASSIAEEWGVTSGRDEQYF	TGTGCCAGCAGTATCGCGGAGGAATGGGGAGTTACTAGCGGGAGAGACGAGCAGTACTTC
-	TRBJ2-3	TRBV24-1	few	CATSDPEGPDTQYF	TGTGCCACCAGTGACCCGGAGGGCCCAGATACGCAGTATTTT
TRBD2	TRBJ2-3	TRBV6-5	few	CASSYRGLAGGQLDTDTQYF	TGTGCCAGCAGTTATCGGGGACTAGCGGGGGGTCAATTGGACACAGATACGCAGTATTTT
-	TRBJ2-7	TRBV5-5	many	CASSLGQSYEQYF	TGTGCCAGCAGCTTGGGACAGTCCTACGAGCAGTACTTC
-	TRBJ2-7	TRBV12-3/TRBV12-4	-	CASSSQGTPSYEQYF	TGTGCCAGCAGTTCACAGGGCACTCCCTCCTACGAGCAGTACTTC
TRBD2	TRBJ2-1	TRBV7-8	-	CASRRLAGGNEQFF	TGTGCCAGCAGGCGACTAGCCGGCGGCAATGAGCAGTTCTTC
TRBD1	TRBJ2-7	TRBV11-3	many	CASSLASGTGALEQYF	TGTGCCAGCAGCTTAGCCTCCGGGACAGGGGCTCTCGAGCAGTACTTC
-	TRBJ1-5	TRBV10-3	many	CAISETNQPQHF	TGTGCCATCAGTGAGACAAATCAGCCCCAGCATTTT
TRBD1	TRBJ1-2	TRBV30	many	CAWTGGVGYGYTF	TGTGCCTGGACAGGGGGCGTAGGGTATGGCTACACCTTC
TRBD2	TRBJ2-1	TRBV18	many	CASSPPDWASGRREQFF	TGTGCCAGCTCACCACCGGATTGGGCTAGCGGGAGGCGTGAGCAGTTCTTC
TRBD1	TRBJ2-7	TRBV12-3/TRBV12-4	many	CASSRDSYEQYF	TGTGCCAGCAGTCGGGACAGCTACGAGCAGTACTTC
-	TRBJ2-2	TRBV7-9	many	CASSSVSGVDTGELFF	TGTGCCAGCAGCTCAGTTTCAGGGGTTGACACCGGGGAGCTGTTTTTT
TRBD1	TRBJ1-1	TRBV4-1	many	CASSQDLDRADTEAFF	TGCGCCAGCAGCCAAGATTTGGACAGGGCGGACACTGAAGCTTTCTTT
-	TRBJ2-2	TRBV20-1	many	CSARRTRPGELFF	TGCAGTGCTAGACGCACCCGGCCCGGGGAGCTGTTTTTT
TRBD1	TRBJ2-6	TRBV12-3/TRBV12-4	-	CASSFNPGQGTQKSGFSGANVLTF	TGTGCCAGCAGTTTTAACCCGGGACAGGGTACCCAAAAATCGGGTTTCTCTGGGGCCAACGTCCTGACTTTC
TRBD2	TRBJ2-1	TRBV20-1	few	CSARPGTSGRSPLGEQFF	TGCAGTGCTAGACCCGGGACTAGCGGGAGGTCCCCCCTAGGGGAGCAGTTCTTC
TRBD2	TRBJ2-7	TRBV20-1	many	CSARVGLAEGEQYF	TGCAGTGCTAGGGTGGGACTAGCTGAGGGGGAGCAGTACTTC